This T cell receptor beta chain was obtained from a study of T cells in localized non-small cell lung cancer. Study findings and constraints: Adjacent lung exhibited a median of about 56 among the 100 most abundant tumor clones. Heterogeneity remains possible, as sequencing covered one tumor region only. Tumor trailed uninvolved adjacent lung in T cell clonality, which peaked there. An association was observed between higher blood T cell density and longer overall survival.

Sequencing was performed with immunoSEQ multiplex PCR; in TCRdb, only in-frame clones are kept and a portion is missing. Seen here are under 60,000 clones, 80% to 90% observed once, and the top ten hold approximately 20%. The J segment lost 5 bases and the V segment lost 5 bases, leaving 9 bases of the junction unmatched. The germline CDR1 and CDR2 sequences are SGHRS and YFSETQ. The CDR3 covers 14 residues. Concerning this clone: Its antigen is unidentified.

The chain recombines TRBV5-1 with TRBJ1-1; 7 nucleotides agree with TRBD1. Sequenced here: peripheral blood, sampled before any cancer treatment. The clonotype was recovered from a male donor older than 55 with stage III squamous cell lung carcinoma. The CDR3 sequence: CASRPRTGGTEAFF. The DNA of the CDR3 is TGCGCCAGCAGGCCCCGGACAGGCGGTACTGAAGCTTTCTTT.